A selection of T cell receptor beta chains follows, all from one sample in a study of glioma-infiltrating T cells. TCRdb used MiXCR to reprocess the multiplex PCR reads, holding one entry per CDR3 protein. Here the sample spans 400,000 or so distinct CDR3 sequences, about 40% being singletons. Sequenced material: glioma tissue, nonneoplastic brain tissue, or PBMCs (not recorded which). The receptors originated from a human donor with low-grade glioma or glioblastoma, undergoing nonglioma brain surgery, or in good health (not recorded which). Both conserved end residues are part of each CDR3. A D gene is named only where the DNA matches it firmly. Some rows mark clone size as missing; the rest say once, few, many or name a class of expanded clone.

clone size: -; D gene: -; V gene: TRBV29-1; J gene: TRBJ2-7; CDR3 DNA: TGCAGCGTTGCGGTCGGGGGTTACGAGCAGTACTTC; CDR3 protein: CSVAVGGYEQYF
clone size: many; D gene: -; V gene: TRBV6-5; J gene: TRBJ2-1; CDR3 DNA: TGTGCCAGCAGTTACTCGGCTAGCGTGACCTACAATGAGCAGTTCTTC; CDR3 protein: CASSYSASVTYNEQFF
clone size: once; D gene: -; V gene: TRBV27; J gene: TRBJ2-7; CDR3 DNA: TGTGCCAGCAACAGCTGGTCTATCGGGAGTTACGAGCAGTACTTC; CDR3 protein: CASNSWSIGSYEQYF
clone size: -; D gene: -; V gene: TRBV28; J gene: TRBJ1-1; CDR3 DNA: TGTGCCAGCAGTTTATTTGGCAGGGGACGGAACACTGAAGCTTTCTTT; CDR3 protein: CASSLFGRGRNTEAFF
clone size: -; D gene: TRBD1; V gene: TRBV20-1; J gene: TRBJ1-5; CDR3 DNA: TGCAGTGCTGGGACAGGGACGAGTCCCCAGCATTTT; CDR3 protein: CSAGTGTSPQHF
clone size: -; D gene: -; V gene: TRBV2; J gene: TRBJ2-2; CDR3 DNA: TGTGCCAGCAGAGGTTTGCGGGGCCCTTTCGGGGAGCTGTTTTTT; CDR3 protein: CASRGLRGPFGELFF
clone size: -; D gene: TRBD1; V gene: TRBV6-1; J gene: TRBJ1-5; CDR3 DNA: TGTGCCAGCAGTGACTACAGGGGAACCAATCAGCCCCAGCATTTT; CDR3 protein: CASSDYRGTNQPQHF
clone size: few; D gene: TRBD2; V gene: TRBV29-1; J gene: TRBJ2-1; CDR3 DNA: TGCAGCGTTGGACTAGCGGGAAACAGCGCTGAGCAGTTCTTC; CDR3 protein: CSVGLAGNSAEQFF
clone size: few; D gene: -; V gene: TRBV7-9; J gene: TRBJ2-1; CDR3 DNA: TGTGCCAGCAGCCCCGACACCTACAATGAGCAGTTCTTC; CDR3 protein: CASSPDTYNEQFF
clone size: many; D gene: -; V gene: TRBV7-7; J gene: TRBJ2-3; CDR3 DNA: TGTGCTAGCAGCTTAGGACGTTCCCCAGGCACAGATACGCAGTATTTT; CDR3 protein: CASSLGRSPGTDTQYF
clone size: -; D gene: -; V gene: TRBV3-1; J gene: TRBJ1-2; CDR3 DNA: TGTGCCAGCAGCCAAGGCCCCACGGCAGCCTACACCTTC; CDR3 protein: CASSQGPTAAYTF
clone size: few; D gene: TRBD1; V gene: TRBV7-6; J gene: TRBJ1-6; CDR3 DNA: TGTGCCAGCAGGCCTACCACAGGGGCTAATTCACCCCTCCACTTT; CDR3 protein: CASRPTTGANSPLHF
clone size: once; D gene: -; V gene: TRBV5-1; J gene: TRBJ2-6; CDR3 DNA: TGCGCCAGCAGTGGACCCGAGTCTGGGGCCAACGTCCTGACTTTC; CDR3 protein: CASSGPESGANVLTF
clone size: many; D gene: -; V gene: TRBV6-2/TRBV6-3; J gene: TRBJ2-4; CDR3 DNA: TGTGCCAGCAGTTACTCGACGGAACGGAACCTAGCCAAAAACATTCAGTACTTC; CDR3 protein: CASSYSTERNLAKNIQYF
clone size: many; D gene: -; V gene: TRBV20-1; J gene: TRBJ2-5; CDR3 DNA: TGCAGTGCTTTTACCCAAGAGACCCAGTACTTC; CDR3 protein: CSAFTQETQYF
clone size: few; D gene: TRBD2; V gene: TRBV7-9; J gene: TRBJ2-1; CDR3 DNA: TGTGCCAGCAGCTTGAGGGGACTAGCGGGGAACTACAATGAGCAGTTCTTC; CDR3 protein: CASSLRGLAGNYNEQFF
clone size: -; D gene: -; V gene: TRBV19; J gene: TRBJ1-1; CDR3 DNA: TGTGCCAGTAGTTCCCTCTTTATGAACACTGAAGCTTTCTTT; CDR3 protein: CASSSLFMNTEAFF
clone size: many; D gene: -; V gene: TRBV28; J gene: TRBJ2-7; CDR3 DNA: TGTGCCAGCAGTTTGTCTGACAGCTACTACGAGCAGTACTTC; CDR3 protein: CASSLSDSYYEQYF
clone size: -; D gene: -; V gene: TRBV7-2; J gene: TRBJ2-3; CDR3 DNA: TGTGCCAGCAGCTTAGGAATTCACCCCGATGATACGCAGTATTTT; CDR3 protein: CASSLGIHPDDTQYF
clone size: -; D gene: -; V gene: TRBV7-9; J gene: TRBJ1-3; CDR3 DNA: TGTGCCAGCAGCCTACCCCCGGGGCACTCTGGAAACACCATATATTTT; CDR3 protein: CASSLPPGHSGNTIYF
clone size: few; D gene: TRBD1; V gene: TRBV4-2; J gene: TRBJ2-7; CDR3 DNA: TGTGCCAGCAGCCAAGAGGGGACAGCAATTTTCTACGAGCAGTACTTC; CDR3 protein: CASSQEGTAIFYEQYF